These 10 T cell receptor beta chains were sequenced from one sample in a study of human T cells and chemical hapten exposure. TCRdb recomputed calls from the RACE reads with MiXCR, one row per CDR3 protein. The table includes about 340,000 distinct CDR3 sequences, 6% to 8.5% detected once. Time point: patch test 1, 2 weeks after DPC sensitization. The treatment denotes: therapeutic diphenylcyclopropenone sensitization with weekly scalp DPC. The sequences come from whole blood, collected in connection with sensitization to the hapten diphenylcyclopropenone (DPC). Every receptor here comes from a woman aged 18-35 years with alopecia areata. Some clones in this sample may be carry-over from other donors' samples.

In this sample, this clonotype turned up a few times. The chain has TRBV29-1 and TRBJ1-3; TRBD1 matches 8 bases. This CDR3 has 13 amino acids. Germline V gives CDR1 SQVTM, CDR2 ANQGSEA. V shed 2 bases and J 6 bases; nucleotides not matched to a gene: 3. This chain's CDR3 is CSVEMDRVNTIYF. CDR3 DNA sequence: TGCAGCGTTGAAATGGACAGGGTAAACACCATATATTTT.

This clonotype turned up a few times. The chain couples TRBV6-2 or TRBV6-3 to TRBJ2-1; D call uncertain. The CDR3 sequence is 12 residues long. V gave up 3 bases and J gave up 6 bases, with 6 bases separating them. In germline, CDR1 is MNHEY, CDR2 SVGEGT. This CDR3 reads CASSYRPNEQFF. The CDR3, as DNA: TGTGCCAGCAGTTATCGCCCCAATGAGCAGTTCTTC.

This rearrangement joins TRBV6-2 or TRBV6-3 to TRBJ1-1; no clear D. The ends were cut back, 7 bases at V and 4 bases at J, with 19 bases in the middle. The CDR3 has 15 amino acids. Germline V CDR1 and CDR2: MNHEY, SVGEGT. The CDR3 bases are TGTGCCAGCAATCGCCCGGGCTATACGGGCACTGAAGCTTTCTTT. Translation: CASNRPGYTGTEAFF.

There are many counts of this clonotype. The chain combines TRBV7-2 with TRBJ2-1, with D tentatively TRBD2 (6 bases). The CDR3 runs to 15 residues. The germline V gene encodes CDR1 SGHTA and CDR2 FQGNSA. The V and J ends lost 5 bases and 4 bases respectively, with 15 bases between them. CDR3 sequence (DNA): TGTGCCAGCAGCCTAACGGACCGGGGGTACAATGAGCAGTTCTTC. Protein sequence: CASSLTDRGYNEQFF.

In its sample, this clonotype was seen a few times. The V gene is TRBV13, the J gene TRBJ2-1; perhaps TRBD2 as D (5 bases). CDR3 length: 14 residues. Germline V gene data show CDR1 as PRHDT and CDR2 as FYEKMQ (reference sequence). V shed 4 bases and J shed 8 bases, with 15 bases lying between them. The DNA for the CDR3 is TGTGCCAGCAGCTATGGGTCTAGCTTGGATGAGCAGTTCTTC. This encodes CASSYGSSLDEQFF.

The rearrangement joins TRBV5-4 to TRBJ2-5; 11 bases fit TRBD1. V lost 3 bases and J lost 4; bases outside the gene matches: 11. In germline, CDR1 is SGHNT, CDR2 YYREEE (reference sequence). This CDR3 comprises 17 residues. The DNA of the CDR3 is TGTGCCAGCAGCTCCCCGGACAGGGGGCGCGTAGGAGAGACCCAGTACTTC. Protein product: CASSSPDRGRVGETQYF.

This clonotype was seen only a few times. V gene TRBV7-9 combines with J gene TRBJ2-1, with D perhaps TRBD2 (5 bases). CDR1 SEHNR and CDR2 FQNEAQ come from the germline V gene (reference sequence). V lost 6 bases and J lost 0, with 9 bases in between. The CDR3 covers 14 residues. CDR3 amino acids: CASSPSLSYNEQFF. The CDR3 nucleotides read TGTGCCAGCAGTCCTAGCCTCTCCTACAATGAGCAGTTCTTC.

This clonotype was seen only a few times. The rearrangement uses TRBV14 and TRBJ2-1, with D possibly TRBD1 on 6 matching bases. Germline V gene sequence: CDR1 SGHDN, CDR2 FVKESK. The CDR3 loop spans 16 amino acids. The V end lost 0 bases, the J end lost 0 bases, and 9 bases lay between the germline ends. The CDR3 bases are TGTGCCAGCAGCCAAGAATCAGGGGACTCCTACAATGAGCAGTTCTTC. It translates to CASSQESGDSYNEQFF.

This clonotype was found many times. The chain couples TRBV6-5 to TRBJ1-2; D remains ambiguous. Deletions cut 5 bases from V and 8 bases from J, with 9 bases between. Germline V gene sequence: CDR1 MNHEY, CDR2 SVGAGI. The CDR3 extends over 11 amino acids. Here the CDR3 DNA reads TGTGCCAGCAGTAGAGGTGGGGGCTACACCTTC. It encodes CASSRGGGYTF.

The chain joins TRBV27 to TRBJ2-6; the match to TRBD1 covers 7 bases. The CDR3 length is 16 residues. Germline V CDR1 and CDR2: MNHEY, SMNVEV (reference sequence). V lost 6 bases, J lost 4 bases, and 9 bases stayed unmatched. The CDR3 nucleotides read TGTGCCAGCAGACGACAACAGGGGAGCGGGGCCAACGTCCTGACTTTC. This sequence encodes CASRRQQGSGANVLTF.